The source of this T cell receptor beta chain is a study of Ad26.COV2.S vaccination and SARS-CoV-2 variants (dated by TCRdb to about 2021). With regard to the full study: Donors in the vaccine arm were drawn from COV1001, a phase I-IIa trial of Ad26.COV2.S in healthy adults that was multicentre, randomized, double-blind and placebo-controlled. Ad26.COV2.S was administered intramuscularly at 5 x 10^10 or 1 x 10^11 viral particles, either as a single shot or as two shots given 56 days apart. The specificity and breadth of SARS-CoV-2-reactive T cell receptors after Ad26.COV2.S vaccination were assessed by TCRbeta repertoire sequencing. A total of some 30 samples were included in the TCR-sequenced set, comprising roughly 19 Ad26.COV2.S vaccine recipients, 5 placebo recipients and 8 SARS-CoV-2 convalescent individuals. Trial participants were randomized into five groups of five: low-dose or high-dose Ad26.COV2.S given once or twice, or placebo on both occasions. Investigators did not know the trial group allocation while performing experiments and assessing outcomes. Study-wide conclusions, independent of this receptor: Compared with placebo recipients, Ad26.COV2.S recipients showed higher spike-specific TCR breadth (P = 0.0014). The authors noted that the TCR breadth and depth analyses may have underestimated total T cell responses. Comparable non-spike TCR breadth was observed between vaccine and placebo recipients, consistent with only spike being contained in the vaccine. Substantial breadth of spike-specific CD8+ and CD4+ T cell responses was reported after vaccination. The study was not powered for comparison of responses between vaccine doses or regimens.

The immunoSEQ Assay was the method used to sequence TCRbeta CDR3 regions. After extraction, genomic DNA underwent amplification by bias-controlled multiplex PCR, followed by high-throughput sequencing. On the authors' methods: To quantify the absolute abundance of each unique TCRbeta CDR3 region, sequences were collapsed and filtered. Usable DNA was measured by amplifying reference genes present in all nucleated cells, and TCRbeta template counts were normalized to that usable DNA to estimate T cell fraction. Repertoire TCRs were annotated as SARS-CoV-2-specific by exact matching of V gene, CDR3 amino acid sequence and J gene to a known reactive TCR set. The reference SARS-CoV-2 TCR set was obtained from MIRA and was filtered for enrichment in COVID-19-positive ImmuneCODE repertoires, whereby public or cross-reactive TCRs were removed. Based on the MIRA antigens, annotated TCRs were further analysed at the level of specific ORF or position within ORF. Depth was the summed frequency of annotated unique rearrangements, while breadth was defined as annotated unique rearrangements over total unique productive rearrangements. TCR breadth was compared between groups using two-sided Wilcoxon rank-sum tests. TCRdb took over this immuneACCESS table, retaining in-frame rearrangements with V and J assigned. Such tables are incomplete; in checked studies, under half of the missing clones stem from an unresolved V gene, and the remainder is unexplained. Clone size and V and J calls were adopted from that table, with D and trimming inferred from the DNA. This sample gives about 440,000 clones in total; less than 95% of them show up just once. The ten largest clonotypes hold roughly 4.3% of the sample.

The treatment or condition label, read with the paper, signifies: approximately 18 received Ad26.COV2.S at low or high dose, single or two shots; several received placebo; per-sample allocation not given. For vaccine and placebo recipients, the sequenced repertoires came from samples collected on day 63 after the first injection. Between 29 July and 7 August 2020, Cohort 1b enrolled some 25 adults aged 18-55 years at one site in Boston, USA. As a vaccine, Ad26.COV2.S was a replication-incompetent adenovirus type 26 vector that expressed a prefusion-stabilized SARS-CoV-2 spike protein derived from the original Wuhan strain. Concerning this clone itself: The clone's antigen remains unknown. It has no much larger one-base neighbor in the sample; base qualities were not kept.

Trimming leaves V shorter by 6 bases and J shorter by 2 bases, with the junction holding 2 bases beyond the gene matches. Per the germline V gene (reference sequence), LNHDA is the CDR1 and SQIVND is the CDR2. The CDR3 covers 14 residues, taking in both the cysteine and the phenylalanine. The sequence is cut down to CDR3 DNA, 42 bases in frame from base 1. The source is a person between 18 and 65 years old who received the Ad26.COV2.S COVID-19 vaccine or a placebo. The receptor chain draws on TRBV19 and TRBJ2-4, with 9 bases aligning to TRBD1. The specimen was peripheral blood, collected in a trial of Ad26.COV2.S vaccine versus placebo. Read as DNA, the sequence is TGTGCCAGTAGGGGGACAGGGTCCAAAAACATTCAGTACTTC. Translated, this gives CASRGTGSKNIQYF.